The 18 T cell receptor beta chains below all came from one sample that was sequenced in a study of T-cell memory formation after mild COVID-19. In TCRdb, the 5' RACE reads were re-called with MiXCR into one record per CDR3 protein. The sample includes over 250,000 distinct CDR3 sequences, about 16% seen only once; the top ten take 22%. The specimen was PBMCs or a T cell subset sorted from them (not recorded which). All receptors derive from a man between 18 and 35 years old who had mild COVID-19 (a few samples of this study predate the infection). Cell type and time point are not known.

This clonotype was found many times. The J gene is TRBJ2-5, the V gene TRBV29-1; a weak D match, TRBD2 (6 bases). This CDR3 is built from 12 residues. The V and J ends lost 7 bases and 1 base respectively, with 10 bases between them. CDR1 is SQVTM, CDR2 ANQGSEA, per germline. The CDR3 region has the DNA TGCAGCGGTGGGGGGACCCAAGAGACCCAGTACTTC. Translation: CSGGGTQETQYF.

This sequence joins TRBV29-1 and TRBJ1-6; no clear D. Between the trimmed V and J ends, which lost 5 bases and 9 bases, there was a span of 14 bases. The V gene's germline CDR1 is SQVTM and CDR2 ANQGSEA. This CDR3 region has 13 residues. The CDR3 nucleotides read TGCAGCGTTTCTTCCGGTGGGAGTTCACCCCTCCACTTT. Encoded protein: CSVSSGGSSPLHF.

Only a few counts were recorded for this clonotype. This rearrangement joins TRBV5-1 to TRBJ2-5, with 10 bases fitting TRBD2. Per germline, CDR1 SGHRS and CDR2 YFSETQ. CDR3 length: 17 residues. V dropped 3 bases and J dropped 3; count of bases not matched to a gene: 11. The CDR3 loop reads CASSSSLAGSFKETQYF. CDR3 DNA sequence: TGCGCCAGCAGCTCGTCACTAGCGGGGAGTTTTAAAGAGACCCAGTACTTC.

This clonotype was recorded a few times. The chain is built from TRBV12-3 or TRBV12-4 and TRBJ2-3; 7 bases are a match to TRBD1. This CDR3 spans 16 amino acids. The V gene end was trimmed by 6 bases and the J gene end by 4 bases; junction bases not matched to a gene: 13. Here the CDR3 DNA reads TGTGCCAGCAGCCTCCGAAATCGAGGGGGCCCAGATACGCAGTATTTT. Translation gives CASSLRNRGGPDTQYF.

The J gene is TRBJ2-1, the V gene TRBV24-1; unclear D gene. V was shortened by 4 bases and J by 6 bases, with 9 bases between the two germline ends. Looked up from germline, CDR1 is KGHDR and CDR2 is SFDVKD. CDR3 length equals 13 residues. The CDR3 spells CATSEGVGNEQFF. CDR3 nucleotides: TGTGCCACCAGTGAAGGAGTAGGCAATGAGCAGTTCTTC.

This clonotype showed up just a few times. J is TRBJ2-3 and V is TRBV24-1, with no clear D. The CDR3 loop spans 15 amino acids. V gave up 4 bases and J gave up 4 bases, with 14 bases separating them. Germline V gives CDR1 KGHDR, CDR2 SFDVKD. The CDR3 sequence: CATSDPSRWADTQYF. Written as DNA, the CDR3 is TGTGCCACCAGTGACCCCTCGCGTTGGGCAGATACGCAGTATTTT.

The chain uses TRBV6-6 and TRBJ2-5; maybe TRBD1 (6 bases). CDR3 length equals 16 residues. Trimming took off 5 bases at V and 4 bases at J, with 20 bases between the two ends. Germline V gene data show CDR1 as MNHNY and CDR2 as SVGAGI (reference sequence). Here the CDR3 reads CASSPLGHQVGETQYF. Written as DNA, the CDR3 is TGTGCCAGCAGTCCCTTGGGACACCAGGTGGGAGAGACCCAGTACTTC.

This clonotype was seen more than once but under ten times. The V and J genes are TRBV19 and TRBJ2-7, with 7 bases fitting TRBD1. Germline loops: CDR1 LNHDA, CDR2 SQIVND (reference sequence). J lost 4 bases, V lost 7 bases, and 7 bases had no gene match. The CDR3 runs to 13 residues. CDR3 DNA: TGTGCCAGTAAGGGGGCAGGAATTTACGAGCAGTACGTC. Translating it yields CASKGAGIYEQYV.

This clonotype was picked up a small number of times. V and J are TRBV29-1 and TRBJ1-2, with D uncertain. Between the trimmed V and J ends, which lost 1 base and 8 bases, there was a span of 11 bases. This CDR3 has 12 amino acids. CDR1 and CDR2 from the germline V gene are SQVTM and ANQGSEA. As DNA, the CDR3 is TGCAGCGTTGAAGGGGAAGACCTCGGCTACACCTTC. This codes for CSVEGEDLGYTF. Supplemented by reference TRBV29-1 and TRBJ1-2, the full variable domain reads SAVISQKPSRDICQRGTSLTIQCQVDSQVTMMFWYRQQPGQSLTLIATANQGSEATYESGFVIDKFPISRPNLTFSTLTVSNMSPEDSSIYLCSVEGEDLGYTFGSGTRLTVV.

The chain employs TRBV6-2 or TRBV6-3 and TRBJ2-7; D remains ambiguous. V was pared by 4 bases and J by 0 bases, with 10 bases between. CDR3 length: 14 amino acids. Looked up from germline, CDR1 is MNHEY and CDR2 is SVGEGT. The CDR3 is CASSSRTDSYEQYF. Here the CDR3 DNA reads TGTGCCAGCAGTTCCCGGACGGACTCCTACGAGCAGTACTTC.

This clonotype was picked up many times. The rearrangement joins TRBV12-3 or TRBV12-4 to TRBJ1-2; no definite D call. V was cut by 3 bases and J by 8 bases, with 16 bases left in between. This CDR3 is 14 amino acids long. Written as DNA, the CDR3 is TGTGCCAGCAGTTTCCGGGATCCGAGTTGGGGCTACACCTTC. This codes for CASSFRDPSWGYTF.

This clonotype was found a few times. This chain uses TRBV3-1 with TRBJ1-2; D is unresolved. The CDR3 length is 13 residues. Trimming shortened V by 2 bases and J by 7 bases, and 11 bases separated the two germline ends. The germline gives CDR1 LGHDT, CDR2 YNNKEL (reference sequence). The CDR3 DNA follows: TGTGCCAGCAGCCAAAGTCGAATCGGTGGCTACACCTTC. Translation gives CASSQSRIGGYTF.

This clonotype has only a few counts. The CDR3 DNA is TGTGCCAGCAGACTAGCGGGGGGCATCACAGATACGCAGTATTTT. Encoded protein: CASRLAGGITDTQYF. The J gene is TRBJ2-3, the V gene TRBV7-2; 12 bases map to TRBD2. The V gene end was trimmed by 6 bases and the J gene end by 2 bases; junction bases not matched to a gene: 3. CDR3 size: 15 residues. Germline V gene sequence: CDR1 SGHTA, CDR2 FQGNSA.

The chain is built from TRBV6-1 and TRBJ1-2; the match to TRBD1 covers 8 bases. CDR1 is MNHNS, CDR2 SASEGT, per germline. Unmatched junction bases numbered 8, after V lost 2 bases and J lost 6 bases. The CDR3 is made up of 15 amino acids. The CDR3 loop is CASSEQGAVRDGYTF. Written as DNA, the CDR3 is TGTGCCAGCAGTGAACAGGGGGCGGTCAGGGATGGCTACACCTTC.

The J gene is TRBJ1-1, the V gene TRBV7-9; D ambiguous. V dropped 1 base and J dropped 11 bases, with 14 bases sitting between them. Germline V lookup: CDR1 SEHNR, CDR2 FQNEAQ (reference sequence). This CDR3 is 13 amino acids long. CDR3 loop: CASSLVSGGRAFF. CDR3 nucleotides: TGTGCCAGCAGCTTAGTTTCTGGAGGCCGGGCTTTCTTT.

This clonotype turned up a few times. The chain joins TRBV14 to TRBJ2-7; 8 bases are shared with TRBD1. The germline V gene encodes CDR1 SGHDN and CDR2 FVKESK. With 4 bases clipped from V and 4 bases from J, the junction kept 6 bases outside the gene matches. The CDR3 is 14 residues long. The CDR3 protein is CASSPRTGTYEQYF. The CDR3 DNA is TGTGCCAGCAGCCCCCGGACAGGGACGTACGAGCAGTACTTC.

The V gene is TRBV7-2, the J gene TRBJ2-3; TRBD1 matches at 9 bases. CDR1 and CDR2 (germline): SGHTA, FQGNSA. The CDR3 consists of 15 residues. The junction had 7 bases not matched to a gene; V was cut back by 5 bases and J by 4 bases. The CDR3 protein is CASSPDRGVADTQYF. CDR3 in DNA: TGTGCCAGCAGCCCGGACAGGGGCGTTGCAGATACGCAGTATTTT.

The CDR3 DNA sequence: TGTGCCAGCAGCCCCTCAGCAGCAGCCTCCACAGATACGCAGTATTTT. Residues: CASSPSAAASTDTQYF. This chain joins TRBV7-8 and TRBJ2-3; unclear D gene. This CDR3 region has 16 residues. The V end was cut by 5 bases, the J end by 2 bases, with 17 bases between. The germline CDR1 and CDR2 sequences are SGHVS and FQNEAQ.